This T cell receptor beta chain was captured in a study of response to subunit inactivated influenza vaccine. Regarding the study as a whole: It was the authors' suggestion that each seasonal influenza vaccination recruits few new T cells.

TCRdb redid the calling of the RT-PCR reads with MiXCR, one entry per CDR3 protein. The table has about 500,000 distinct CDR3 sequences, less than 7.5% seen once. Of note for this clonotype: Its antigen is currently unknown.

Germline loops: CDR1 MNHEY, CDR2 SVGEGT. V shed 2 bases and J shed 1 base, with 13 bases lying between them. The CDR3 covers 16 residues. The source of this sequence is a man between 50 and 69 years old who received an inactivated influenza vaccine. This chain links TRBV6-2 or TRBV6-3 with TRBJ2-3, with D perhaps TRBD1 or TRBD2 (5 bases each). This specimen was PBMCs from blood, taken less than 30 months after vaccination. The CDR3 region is CASSYERGKGTDTQYF. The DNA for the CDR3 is TGTGCCAGCAGTTACGAGAGGGGAAAGGGCACAGATACGCAGTATTTT.